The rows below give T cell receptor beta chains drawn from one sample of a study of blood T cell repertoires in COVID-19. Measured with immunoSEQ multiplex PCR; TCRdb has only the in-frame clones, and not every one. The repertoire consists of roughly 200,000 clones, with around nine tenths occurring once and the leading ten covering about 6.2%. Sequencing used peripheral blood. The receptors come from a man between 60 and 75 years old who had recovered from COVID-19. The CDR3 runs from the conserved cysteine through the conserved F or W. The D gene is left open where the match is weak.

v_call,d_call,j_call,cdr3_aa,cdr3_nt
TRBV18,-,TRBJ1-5,CASSPLSGVGSNQPQHF,TGTGCCAGCTCACCACTATCGGGGGTTGGCAGCAATCAGCCCCAGCATTTT
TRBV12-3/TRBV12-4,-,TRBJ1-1,CASSPTGNTEAFF,TGTGCCAGCAGTCCCACAGGAAACACTGAAGCTTTCTTT
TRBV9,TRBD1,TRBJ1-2,CASSADRDYGYTF,TGTGCCAGCAGCGCAGACAGGGACTATGGCTACACCTTC
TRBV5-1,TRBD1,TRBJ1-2,CASSLDPDRTLYGYTF,TGCGCCAGCAGCTTGGACCCGGACAGGACCCTCTATGGCTACACCTTC
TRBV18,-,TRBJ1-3,CASSPTDDSGNTIYF,TGTGCCAGCTCACCAACAGATGACTCTGGAAACACCATATATTTT
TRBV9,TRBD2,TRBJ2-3,CASSYLPTSGTDTQYF,TGTGCCAGCAGCTACCTCCCGACTAGCGGCACAGATACGCAGTATTTT
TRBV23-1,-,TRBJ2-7,CASSQRFKTGYEQYF,TGCGCCAGCAGTCAAAGATTCAAGACAGGCTACGAGCAGTACTTC
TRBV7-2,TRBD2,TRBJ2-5,CASSFPAFGLAVETQYF,TGTGCCAGCAGCTTCCCTGCCTTCGGACTAGCAGTGGAGACCCAGTACTTC
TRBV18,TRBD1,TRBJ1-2,CASSPPTTGGYGYTF,TGTGCCAGCTCACCACCGACGACAGGGGGCTATGGCTACACCTTC
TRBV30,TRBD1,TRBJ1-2,CAWSVRTGDYGYTF,TGTGCCTGGAGTGTTCGGACAGGGGATTATGGCTACACCTTC
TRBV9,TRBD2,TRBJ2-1,CASSLRLAGSEQFF,TGTGCCAGCAGCTTACGACTAGCGGGATCTGAGCAGTTCTTC
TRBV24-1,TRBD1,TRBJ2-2,CATSVAGGKTGELFF,TGTGCCACCAGTGTGGCAGGGGGAAAGACCGGGGAGCTGTTTTTT
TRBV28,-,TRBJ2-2,CASTLWQGNTGELFF,TGTGCCAGCACCCTTTGGCAGGGTAACACCGGGGAGCTGTTTTTT
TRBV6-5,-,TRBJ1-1,CASGTGMNTEAFF,TGTGCCAGCGGAACAGGGATGAACACTGAAGCTTTCTTT
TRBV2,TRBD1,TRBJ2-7,CASRPGQGEQYF,TGTGCCAGCAGGCCGGGACAGGGGGAGCAGTACTTC
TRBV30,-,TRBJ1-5,CAWGLGVKQPQHF,TGTGCCTGGGGCTTAGGGGTAAAGCAGCCCCAGCATTTT